The sequence of this T cell receptor (beta chain) was determined in a study of T-cell reconstitution after alpha-beta-depleted transplantation in children. Overall study results and limits: Diversity and T-cell counts at one year after transplant derived mostly from new T cells. Surviving recipient T cells and intrathymic progenitors accounted for some patients' high TCRbeta diversity at day 60. Several hundred expanded graft clones reportedly gave rise to the alpha-beta T cells present about two months after transplant.

This clonotype occurred many times. The antigen is not known. Unique molecular identifiers tagged the TCRbeta library. TCRdb used MiXCR to reprocess the PCR reads, holding one entry per CDR3 protein. This table holds almost 500,000 distinct CDR3 sequences, 10% to 13% found once. The CDR3 spans 14 residues. The V gene lost 2 bases and the J gene lost 2 bases, with 10 bases spanning the gap. Germline CDR1 is WSHSY and CDR2 is SAAADI. This sequence was found in a child aged 2-15 years with inherited bone marrow failure, due to receive a stem cell transplant. Specimen: PBMCs, collected before TCRalphabeta/CD19-depleted stem cell transplant. The V and J genes are TRBV10-2 and TRBJ2-7; D uncertain. In nucleotides, the CDR3 is TGCGCCAGCAGTGAGGTTGGCGGTACCTACGAGCAGTACTTC. Encoded protein: CASSEVGGTYEQYF.